This TCR beta chain was profiled in a study of cytomegalovirus exposure and HLA in healthy donors. The germline V and J ends were trimmed by 1 base and 13 bases, with 19 bases remaining between them. Germline lookup yields CDR1 LGHNA and CDR2 YNFKEQ. This CDR3 is 15 amino acids long. The PCR contained 60 Vbeta and 13 Jbeta primers. Method: immunoSEQ multiplex PCR; TCRdb's copy keeps in-frame clones and lacks some. The sample has approximately 100,000 clones; 60% to 85% are singletons. Input material: PBMCs. The chain employs TRBV4-2 and TRBJ1-4, with D perhaps TRBD1 (5 bases). The receptor was derived from a man between 60 and 75 years old in good health and CMV-seropositive. CDR3 amino acids: CASSQGGTAPPALFF. The DNA for the CDR3 is TGTGCCAGCAGCCAAGGCGGGACCGCTCCCCCGGCACTGTTTTTT.